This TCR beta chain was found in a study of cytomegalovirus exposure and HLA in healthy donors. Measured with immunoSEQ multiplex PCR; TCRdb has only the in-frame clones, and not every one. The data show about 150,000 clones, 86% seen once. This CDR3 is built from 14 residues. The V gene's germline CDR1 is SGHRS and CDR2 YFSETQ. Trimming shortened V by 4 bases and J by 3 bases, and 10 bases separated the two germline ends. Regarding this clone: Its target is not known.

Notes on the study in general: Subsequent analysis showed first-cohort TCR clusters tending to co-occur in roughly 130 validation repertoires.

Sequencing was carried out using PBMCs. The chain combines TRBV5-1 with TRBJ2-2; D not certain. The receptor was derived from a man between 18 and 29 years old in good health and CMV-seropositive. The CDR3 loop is CASSPTRDTGELFF. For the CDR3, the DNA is TGCGCCAGCAGCCCCACTCGGGACACCGGGGAGCTGTTTTTT.